This T cell receptor (beta chain) was found in a study of monozygotic twins with inflammatory bowel disease. General study results and limits: Patient-specific immunosuppressive treatments may have made repertoires more variable.

CDR1 and CDR2 (germline): SEHNR, FQNEAQ (reference sequence). The length of the CDR3 is 16 residues. Each TCR library used roughly 4,000 ng of total RNA. TCRdb re-called the 5' RACE reads and shows each CDR3 protein once, DNA omitted. The sample includes fewer than 550,000 distinct CDR3 sequences. As for this clonotype: Its antigen is still unknown.

The rearrangement joins TRBV7-9 to TRBJ2-2; the TCRdb call, TRBD1, lacks DNA for checking. Material for sequencing was blood. This clonotype was obtained from a human donor with ulcerative colitis or Crohn's disease, or a healthy co-twin of an affected twin (not recorded which). The CDR3 region is CASSLAGQPNTGELFF.